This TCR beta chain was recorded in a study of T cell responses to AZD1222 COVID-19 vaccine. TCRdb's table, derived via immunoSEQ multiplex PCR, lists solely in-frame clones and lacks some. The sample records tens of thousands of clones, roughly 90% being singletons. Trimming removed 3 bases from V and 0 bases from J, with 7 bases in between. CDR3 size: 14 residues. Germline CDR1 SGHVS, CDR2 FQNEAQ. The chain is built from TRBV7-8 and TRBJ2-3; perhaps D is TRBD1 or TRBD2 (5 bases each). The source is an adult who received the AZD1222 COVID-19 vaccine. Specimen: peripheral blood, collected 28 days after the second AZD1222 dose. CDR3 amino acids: CASSFGGSTDTQYF. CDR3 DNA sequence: TGTGCCAGCAGCTTTGGGGGAAGCACAGATACGCAGTATTTT.